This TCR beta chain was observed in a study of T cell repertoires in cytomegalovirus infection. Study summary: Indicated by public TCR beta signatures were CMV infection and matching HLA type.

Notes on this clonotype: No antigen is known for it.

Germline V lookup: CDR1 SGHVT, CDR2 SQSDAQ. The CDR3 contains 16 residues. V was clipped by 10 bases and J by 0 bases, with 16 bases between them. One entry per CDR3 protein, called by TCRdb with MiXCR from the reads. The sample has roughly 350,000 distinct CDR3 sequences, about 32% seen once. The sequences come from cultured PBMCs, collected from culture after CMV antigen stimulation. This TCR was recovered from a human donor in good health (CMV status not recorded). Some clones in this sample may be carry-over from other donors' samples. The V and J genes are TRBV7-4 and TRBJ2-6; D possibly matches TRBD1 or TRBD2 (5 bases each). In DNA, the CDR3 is TGTGCCATCCCGAGTGGGGGACGCTCTGGGGCCAACGTCCTGACTTTC. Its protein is CAIPSGGRSGANVLTF.